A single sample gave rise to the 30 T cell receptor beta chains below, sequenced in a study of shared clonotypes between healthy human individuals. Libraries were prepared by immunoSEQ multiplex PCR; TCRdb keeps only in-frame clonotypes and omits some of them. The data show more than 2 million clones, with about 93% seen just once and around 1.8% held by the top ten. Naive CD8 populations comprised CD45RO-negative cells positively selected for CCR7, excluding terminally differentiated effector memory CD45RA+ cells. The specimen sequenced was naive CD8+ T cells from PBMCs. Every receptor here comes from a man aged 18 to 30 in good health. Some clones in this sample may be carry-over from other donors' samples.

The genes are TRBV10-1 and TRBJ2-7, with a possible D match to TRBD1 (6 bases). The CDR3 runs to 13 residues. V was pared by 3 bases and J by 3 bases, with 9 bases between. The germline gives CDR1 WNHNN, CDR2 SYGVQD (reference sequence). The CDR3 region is CASSETTGYEQYF. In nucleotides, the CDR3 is TGCGCCAGCAGTGAAACGACAGGCTACGAGCAGTACTTC.

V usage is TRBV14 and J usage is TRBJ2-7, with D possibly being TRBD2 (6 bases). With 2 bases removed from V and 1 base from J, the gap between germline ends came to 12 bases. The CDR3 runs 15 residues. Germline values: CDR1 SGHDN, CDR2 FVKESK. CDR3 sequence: CASSQRLASSYEQYF. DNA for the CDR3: TGTGCCAGCAGCCAAAGGCTAGCGAGTTCCTACGAGCAGTACTTC.

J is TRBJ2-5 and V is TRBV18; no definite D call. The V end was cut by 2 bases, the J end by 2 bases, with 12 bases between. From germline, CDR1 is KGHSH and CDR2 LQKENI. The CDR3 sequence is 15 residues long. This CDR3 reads CASSPIPGRQETQYF. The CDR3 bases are TGTGCCAGCTCACCAATCCCAGGAAGACAAGAGACCCAGTACTTC. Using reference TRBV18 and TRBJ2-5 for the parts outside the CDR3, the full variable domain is NAGVMQNPRHLVRRRGQEARLRCSPMKGHSHVYWYRQLPEEGLKFMVYLQKENIIDESGMPKERFSAEFPKEGPSILRIQQVVRGDSAAYFCASSPIPGRQETQYFGPGTRLLVL.

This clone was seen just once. The CDR3 DNA sequence: TGTGCCAGCAGTTTCCTGCACTCTAACTATGGCTACACCTTC. Translating gives CASSFLHSNYGYTF. The chain combines TRBV27 with TRBJ1-2, with D unclear. The CDR3 extends over 14 amino acids. The germline CDR1 and CDR2 sequences are MNHEY and SMNVEV (reference sequence). V was cut by 3 bases and J by 0 bases, with 8 bases left in between.

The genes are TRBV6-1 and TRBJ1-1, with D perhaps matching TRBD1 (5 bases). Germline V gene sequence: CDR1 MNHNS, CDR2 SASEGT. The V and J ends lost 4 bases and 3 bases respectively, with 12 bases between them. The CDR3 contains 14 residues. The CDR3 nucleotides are TGTGCCAGCAGTGCAGACAGCGGGGACACTGAAGCTTTCTTT. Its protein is CASSADSGDTEAFF.

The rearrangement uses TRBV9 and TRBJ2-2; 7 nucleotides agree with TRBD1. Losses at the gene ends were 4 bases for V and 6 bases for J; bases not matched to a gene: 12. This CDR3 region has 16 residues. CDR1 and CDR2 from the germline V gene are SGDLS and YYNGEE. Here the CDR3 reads CASSTRQGVSAGELFF. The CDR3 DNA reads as TGTGCCAGCAGCACTCGACAGGGAGTATCGGCCGGGGAGCTGTTTTTT. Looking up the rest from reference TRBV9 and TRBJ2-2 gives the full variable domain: DSGVTQTPKHLITATGQRVTLRCSPRSGDLSVYWYQQSLDQGLQFLIQYYNGEERAKGNILERFSAQQFPDLHSELNLSSLELGDSALYFCASSTRQGVSAGELFFGEGSRLTVL.

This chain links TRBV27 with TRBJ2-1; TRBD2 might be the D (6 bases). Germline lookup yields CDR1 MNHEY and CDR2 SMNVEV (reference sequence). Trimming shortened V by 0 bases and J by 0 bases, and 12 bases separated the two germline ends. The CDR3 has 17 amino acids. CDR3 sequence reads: CASSLSVRDRSYNEQFF. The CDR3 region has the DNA TGTGCCAGCAGTTTATCAGTGCGGGACCGCTCCTACAATGAGCAGTTCTTC.

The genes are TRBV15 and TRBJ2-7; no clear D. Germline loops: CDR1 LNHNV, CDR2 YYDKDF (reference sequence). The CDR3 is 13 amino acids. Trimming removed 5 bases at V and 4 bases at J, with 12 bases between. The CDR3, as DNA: TGTGCCACCAGCCCCGGTGGGTATTACGAGCAGTACTTC. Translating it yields CATSPGGYYEQYF.

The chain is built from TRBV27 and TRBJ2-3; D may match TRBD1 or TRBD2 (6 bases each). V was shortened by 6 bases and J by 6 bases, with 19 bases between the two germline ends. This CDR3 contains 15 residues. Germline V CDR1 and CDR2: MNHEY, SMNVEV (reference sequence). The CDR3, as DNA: TGTGCCAGCAGCCCATTCCCTGGGGGGCGTGATACGCAGTATTTT. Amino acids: CASSPFPGGRDTQYF.

DNA for the CDR3: TGTGCCAGCAGCCCCCAGCTAGCGGGAGACTCTTTACCCGAGCAGTACTTC. It codes for CASSPQLAGDSLPEQYF. The chain has TRBV7-8 and TRBJ2-7; 10 bases match TRBD2. Trimming took 5 bases from V and 6 from J; bases not matched to a gene: 16. The CDR3 extends over 17 amino acids. Germline V gene lookup returns CDR1 SGHVS and CDR2 FQNEAQ. Looking up the rest from reference TRBV7-8 and TRBJ2-7 gives the full variable domain: GAGVSQSPRYKVAKRGQDVALRCDPISGHVSLFWYQQALGQGPEFLTYFQNEAQLDKSGLPSDRFFAERPEGSVSTLKIQRTQQEDSAVYLCASSPQLAGDSLPEQYFGPGTRLTVT.

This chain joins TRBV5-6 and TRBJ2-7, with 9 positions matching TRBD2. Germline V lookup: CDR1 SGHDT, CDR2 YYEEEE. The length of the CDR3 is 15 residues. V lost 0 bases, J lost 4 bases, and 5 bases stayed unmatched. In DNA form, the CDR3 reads TGTGCCAGCAGCTTGGGGAGACTAGCGGTTTACGAGCAGTACTTC. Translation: CASSLGRLAVYEQYF.

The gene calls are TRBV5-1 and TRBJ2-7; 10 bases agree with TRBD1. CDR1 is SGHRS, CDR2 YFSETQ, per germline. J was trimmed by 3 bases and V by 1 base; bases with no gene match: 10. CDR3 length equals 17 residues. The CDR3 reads CASSLTAGTGAIYEQYF. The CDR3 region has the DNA TGCGCCAGCAGCTTGACGGCCGGGACAGGGGCTATCTACGAGCAGTACTTC.

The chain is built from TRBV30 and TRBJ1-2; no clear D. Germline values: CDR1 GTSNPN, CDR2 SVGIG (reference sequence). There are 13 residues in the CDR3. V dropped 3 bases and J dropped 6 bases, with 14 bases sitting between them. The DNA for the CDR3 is TGTGCCTGGAGGACCCTAGGCGGTAATGGCTACACCTTC. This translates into CAWRTLGGNGYTF.

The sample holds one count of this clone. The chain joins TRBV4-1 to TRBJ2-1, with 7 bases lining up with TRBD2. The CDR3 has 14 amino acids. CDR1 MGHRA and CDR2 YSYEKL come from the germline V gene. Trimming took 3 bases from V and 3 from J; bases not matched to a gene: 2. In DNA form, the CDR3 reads TGCGCCAGCAGCCAGCGGGGGATCTACAATGAGCAGTTCTTC. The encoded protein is CASSQRGIYNEQFF.

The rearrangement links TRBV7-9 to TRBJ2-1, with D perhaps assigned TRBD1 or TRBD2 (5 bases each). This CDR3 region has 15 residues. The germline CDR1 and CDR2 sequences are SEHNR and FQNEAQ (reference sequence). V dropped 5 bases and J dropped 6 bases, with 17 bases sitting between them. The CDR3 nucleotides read TGTGCCAGCAGCCCCCGGGACCTATCGGGCAATGAGCAGTTCTTC. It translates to CASSPRDLSGNEQFF.

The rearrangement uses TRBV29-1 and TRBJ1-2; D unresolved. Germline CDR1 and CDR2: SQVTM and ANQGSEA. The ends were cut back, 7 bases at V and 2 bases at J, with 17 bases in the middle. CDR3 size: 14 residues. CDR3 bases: TGCAGCGCCAGCACCGAGATAAGAAACTATGGCTACACCTTC. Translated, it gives CSASTEIRNYGYTF.

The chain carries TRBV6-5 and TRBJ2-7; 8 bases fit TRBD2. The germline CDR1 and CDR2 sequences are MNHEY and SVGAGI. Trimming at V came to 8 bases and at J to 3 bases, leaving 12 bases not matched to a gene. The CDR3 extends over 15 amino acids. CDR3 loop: CASSYELAGYYEQYF. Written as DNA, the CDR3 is TGTGCCAGCTCCTATGAGCTAGCGGGTTACTACGAGCAGTACTTC.

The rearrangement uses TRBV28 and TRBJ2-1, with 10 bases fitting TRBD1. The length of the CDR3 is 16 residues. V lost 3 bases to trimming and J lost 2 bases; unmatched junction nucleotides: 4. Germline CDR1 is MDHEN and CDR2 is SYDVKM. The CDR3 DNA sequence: TGTGCCAGCAGTTTCGGGGACAGGGGAACCTACAATGAGCAGTTCTTC. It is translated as CASSFGDRGTYNEQFF.

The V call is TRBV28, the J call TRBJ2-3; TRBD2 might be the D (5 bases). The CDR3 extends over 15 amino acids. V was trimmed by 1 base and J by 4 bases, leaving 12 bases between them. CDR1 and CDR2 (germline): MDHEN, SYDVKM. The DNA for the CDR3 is TGTGCCAGCAGTTTATTACTAGATCAATCAGATACGCAGTATTTT. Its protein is CASSLLLDQSDTQYF.

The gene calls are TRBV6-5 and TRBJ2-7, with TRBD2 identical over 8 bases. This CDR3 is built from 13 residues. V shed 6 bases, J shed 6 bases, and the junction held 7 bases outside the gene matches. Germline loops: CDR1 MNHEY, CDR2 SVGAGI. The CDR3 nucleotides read TGTGCCAGCAGCCCTTCGGGAGGGGCCGAGCAGTACTTC. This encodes CASSPSGGAEQYF.

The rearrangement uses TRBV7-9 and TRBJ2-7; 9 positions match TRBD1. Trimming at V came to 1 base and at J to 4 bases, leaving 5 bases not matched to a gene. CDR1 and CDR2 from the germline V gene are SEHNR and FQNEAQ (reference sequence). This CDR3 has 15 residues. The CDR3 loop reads CASSLGDRDDYEQYF. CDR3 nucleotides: TGTGCCAGCAGCTTAGGGGACAGGGACGATTACGAGCAGTACTTC.

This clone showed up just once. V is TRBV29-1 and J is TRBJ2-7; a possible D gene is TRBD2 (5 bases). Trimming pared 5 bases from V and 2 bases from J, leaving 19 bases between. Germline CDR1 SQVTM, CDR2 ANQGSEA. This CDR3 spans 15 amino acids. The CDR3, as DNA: TGCAGCGTTAGACACCGGGATCAAATACCCTACGAGCAGTACTTC. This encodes CSVRHRDQIPYEQYF.

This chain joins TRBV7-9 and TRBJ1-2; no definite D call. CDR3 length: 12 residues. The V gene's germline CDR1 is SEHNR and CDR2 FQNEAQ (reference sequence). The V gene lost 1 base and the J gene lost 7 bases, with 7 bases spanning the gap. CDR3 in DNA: TGTGCCAGCAGCTTAGAGGCGCTTGGCTACACCTTC. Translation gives CASSLEALGYTF. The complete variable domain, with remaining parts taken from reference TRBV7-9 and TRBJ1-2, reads DTGVSQNPRHKITKRGQNVTFRCDPISEHNRLYWYRQTLGQGPEFLTYFQNEAQLEKSRLLSDRFSAERPKGSFSTLEIQRTEQGDSAMYLCASSLEALGYTFGSGTRLTVV.

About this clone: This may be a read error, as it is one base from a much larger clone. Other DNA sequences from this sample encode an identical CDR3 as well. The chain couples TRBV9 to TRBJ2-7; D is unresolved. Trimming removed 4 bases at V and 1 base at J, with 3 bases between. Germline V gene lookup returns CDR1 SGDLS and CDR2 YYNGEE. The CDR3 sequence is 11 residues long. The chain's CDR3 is CASSSSYEQYF. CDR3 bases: TGTGCCAGCAGCTCTTCCTACGAGCAGTACTTC.

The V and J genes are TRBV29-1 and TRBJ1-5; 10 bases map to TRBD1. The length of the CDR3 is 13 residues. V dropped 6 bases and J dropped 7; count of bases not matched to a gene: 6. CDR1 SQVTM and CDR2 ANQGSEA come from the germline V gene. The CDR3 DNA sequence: TGCAGCGTGCGGGACAGGGGTAAACAGCCCCAGCATTTT. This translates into CSVRDRGKQPQHF. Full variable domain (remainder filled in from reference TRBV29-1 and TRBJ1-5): SAVISQKPSRDICQRGTSLTIQCQVDSQVTMMFWYRQQPGQSLTLIATANQGSEATYESGFVIDKFPISRPNLTFSTLTVSNMSPEDSSIYLCSVRDRGKQPQHFGDGTRLSIL.

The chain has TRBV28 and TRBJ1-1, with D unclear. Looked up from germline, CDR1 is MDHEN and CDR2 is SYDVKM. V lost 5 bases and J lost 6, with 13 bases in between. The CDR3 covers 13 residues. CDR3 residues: CASSLYKIPEAFF. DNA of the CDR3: TGTGCCAGCAGTCTTTATAAGATACCTGAAGCTTTCTTT.

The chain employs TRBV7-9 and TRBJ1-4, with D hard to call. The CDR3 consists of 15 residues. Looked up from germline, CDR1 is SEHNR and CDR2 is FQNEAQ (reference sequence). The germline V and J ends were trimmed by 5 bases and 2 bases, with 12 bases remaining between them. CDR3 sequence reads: CASSPSLRTNEKLFF. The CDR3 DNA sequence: TGTGCCAGCAGCCCTTCCTTGCGGACTAATGAAAAACTGTTTTTT.

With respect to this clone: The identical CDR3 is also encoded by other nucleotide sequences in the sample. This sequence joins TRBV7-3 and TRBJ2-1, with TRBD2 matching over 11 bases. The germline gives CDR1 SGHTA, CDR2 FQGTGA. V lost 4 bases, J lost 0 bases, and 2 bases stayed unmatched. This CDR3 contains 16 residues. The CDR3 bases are TGTGCCAGCAGCTCCGGGACTAGCGGCTCCTACAATGAGCAGTTCTTC. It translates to CASSSGTSGSYNEQFF.

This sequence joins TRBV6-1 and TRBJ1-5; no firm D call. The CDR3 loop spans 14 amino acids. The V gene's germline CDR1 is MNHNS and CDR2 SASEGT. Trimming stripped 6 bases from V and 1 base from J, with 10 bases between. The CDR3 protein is CASSQLGSNQPQHF. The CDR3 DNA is TGTGCCAGCAGCCAGCTGGGGAGCAATCAGCCCCAGCATTTT.

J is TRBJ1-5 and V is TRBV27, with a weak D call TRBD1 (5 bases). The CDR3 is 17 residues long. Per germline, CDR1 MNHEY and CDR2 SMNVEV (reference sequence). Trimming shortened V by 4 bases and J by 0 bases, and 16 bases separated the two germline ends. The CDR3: CASSWSSGSLSNQPQHF. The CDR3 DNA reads TGTGCCAGCAGTTGGTCCTCAGGGTCCCTTAGCAATCAGCCCCAGCATTTT.